The 2 T cell receptor beta chains below all came from one sample that was sequenced in a study of identical twins. TCRdb analysed the 5' RACE reads with MiXCR anew, one entry per CDR3 protein. The sample consists of under 1 million distinct CDR3 sequences, approximately 13% of them appearing once. The sample was also linked to a second study, of yellow fever vaccine responses in identical twins.

Input material: PBMCs. The receptor source for this set is a woman aged 18-29 years in good health.

V gene TRBV2 combines with J gene TRBJ2-6, with TRBD1 identical over 7 bases. CDR3 size: 18 residues. Germline-derived CDR1 and CDR2 are SNHLY and FYNNEI. The junction had 7 bases not matched to a gene; V was cut back by 2 bases and J by 0 bases. As DNA, the CDR3 is TGTGCCAGCAGTGAATATCTGACAGGGACCTCTGGGGCCAACGTCCTGACTTTC. This translates into CASSEYLTGTSGANVLTF.

This chain joins TRBV18 and TRBJ1-5; perhaps TRBD1 as D (5 bases). This CDR3 region has 16 residues. V shed 5 bases and J shed 0 bases, with 14 bases lying between them. Germline V gene sequence: CDR1 KGHSH, CDR2 LQKENI. CDR3 loop: CASSSKTVYSNQPQHF. Here the CDR3 DNA reads TGTGCCAGCTCATCAAAGACAGTTTATAGCAATCAGCCCCAGCATTTT.